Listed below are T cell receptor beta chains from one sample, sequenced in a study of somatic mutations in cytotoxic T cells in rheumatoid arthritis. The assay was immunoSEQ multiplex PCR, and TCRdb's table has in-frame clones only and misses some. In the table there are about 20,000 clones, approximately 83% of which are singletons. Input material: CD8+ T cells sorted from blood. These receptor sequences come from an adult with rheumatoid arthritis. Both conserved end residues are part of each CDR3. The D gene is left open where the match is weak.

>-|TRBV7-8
CASSLLGAQHF
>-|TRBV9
CASSVASGRTYEQYF
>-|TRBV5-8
CASSTLIRRNEQFF
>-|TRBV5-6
CASSGRVTYEQYF
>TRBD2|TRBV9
CASSVEGTSASTDTQYF
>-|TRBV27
CASGRTVNYEQYF
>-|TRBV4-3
CASSRGYNEQFF
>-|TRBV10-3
CAISGRGARETQYF
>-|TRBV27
CASSSQEGLSDEQFF
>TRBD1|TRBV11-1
CASSPGQGGYGYTF
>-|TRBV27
CASSLLEGVGFNEQFF
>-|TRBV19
CASSPLVGKQTGNTIYF
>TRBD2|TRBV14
CASNVAGGPGTQYF
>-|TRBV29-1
CSVAAGEDNEQFF
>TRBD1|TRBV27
CASSSGTGGIREQYF
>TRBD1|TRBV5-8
CASSPTGGAGAFF
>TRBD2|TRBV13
CASSLTSGHNEQFF
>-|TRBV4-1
CASSQVAGNQPQHF
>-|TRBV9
CASGIVGDTQYF
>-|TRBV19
CASTVSIGETQYF
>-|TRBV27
CASSPRLDGGDTQYF
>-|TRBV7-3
CASSPPGSNEQFF
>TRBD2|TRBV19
CASSGGGWDTQYF
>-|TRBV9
CASSVGGGAYNEQFF
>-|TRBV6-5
CASSYQMGNLEKLFF
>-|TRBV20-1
CSAPRQYGYTF
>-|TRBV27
CASSLGYEQYF
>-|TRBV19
CASSIRTSSYNEQFF
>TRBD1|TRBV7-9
CALEDRGLNEQFF
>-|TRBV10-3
CATRQSSGANVLTF
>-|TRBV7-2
CASSPWGQPIEGYTF
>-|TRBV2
CASSARWGLSYGYTF
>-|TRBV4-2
CASSQTRYNEQFF
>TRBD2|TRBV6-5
CASSPLAGGADTQYF
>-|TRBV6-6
CASSYPQGTDTQYF
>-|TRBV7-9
CASSLGRGVAKNIQYF
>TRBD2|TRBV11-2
CASSLPSGSTDTQYF
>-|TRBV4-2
CASSLKSVDTQYF
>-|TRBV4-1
CASSQERGPADTQYF
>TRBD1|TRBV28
CASSDGTEHTDTQYF
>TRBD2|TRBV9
CASSLGVAGGKNIQYF
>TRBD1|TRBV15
CATSTDPDRARGMDEQFF
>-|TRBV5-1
CASSATTPAKNIQYF
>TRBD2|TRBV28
CASRETSGRAYEQYF
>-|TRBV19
CASGPHGFF
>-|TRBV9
CASTFSGGGTDTQYF
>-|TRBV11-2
CASSSRVHYGYTF
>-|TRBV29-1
CSVAGSTATTAEAFF
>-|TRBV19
CASSTSGGRGTDTQYF
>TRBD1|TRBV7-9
CASSLVQGGDSPLHF
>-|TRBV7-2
CASSLASGSPYEQYF
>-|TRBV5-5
CASSFGPDFNYGYTF
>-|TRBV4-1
CASSPQERAGTDTQYF
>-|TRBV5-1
CASSAAGNTEAFF